This T cell receptor beta chain derives from a study of T cell changes during pregnancy in multiple sclerosis. The assay was immunoSEQ multiplex PCR, and TCRdb's table has in-frame clones only and misses some. Altogether tens of thousands of clones are present, under 90% being singletons, with the ten largest covering 1.4% to 1.5%. Sequencing used peripheral blood, obtained in the first trimester of pregnancy. The TCR was taken from a female donor in good health, enrolled as a control in a pregnancy study.

As DNA, the CDR3 is TGTGCCAGCAGCTTAAGTATGAGTAAAGAGACCCAGTACTTC. Residues: CASSLSMSKETQYF. The V and J genes are TRBV7-2 and TRBJ2-5; no definite D call. Germline V lookup: CDR1 SGHTA, CDR2 FQGNSA. This CDR3 is built from 14 residues. Deletions cut 2 bases from V and 3 bases from J, with 10 bases between.